Included here is one TCR beta chain sequence, with context. Its target is unknown. The study separated CD4+ cells into CD45RA+ naive and CD45RA-negative memory subsets. Sequencing was performed with immunoSEQ multiplex PCR; in TCRdb, only in-frame clones are kept and a portion is missing. The table has under 600,000 clones, 90% to 96% seen once. The sample is drawn from a study of shared clonotypes between healthy human individuals. Findings of the study overall: Clonotype sharing among donors, it was expected, would be affected by sequencing depth.

The CDR3 consists of 15 residues. CDR1 and CDR2 from the germline V gene are MNHEY and SVGAGI. V lost 2 bases and J lost 2, with 13 bases in between. Material for sequencing was naive CD4+ T cells sorted from blood. This sample's subset: CD45RA+ positively selected. The receptor comes from a woman in her twenties or thirties in good health. This chain joins TRBV6-5 and TRBJ2-7; tentatively, D is TRBD1 (5 bases). The CDR3 sequence: CASSYQRQLPYEQYF. CDR3 sequence (DNA): TGTGCCAGCAGTTACCAGAGACAGCTCCCCTACGAGCAGTACTTC.